Listed below are T cell receptor beta chains from one sample, sequenced in a study of tumor and adjacent non-tumor tissue in lung cancer. TCRdb fed the multiplex PCR reads into MiXCR, producing one record per CDR3 protein. The sample has around 100,000 distinct CDR3 sequences, roughly two thirds seen once. The sequenced material came from distant non-tumor lung tissue. The origin of the receptors is a man aged 25-45 years with non-small cell lung cancer. The CDR3 runs from the conserved cysteine through the conserved F or W. A D gene is named only where the DNA matches it firmly. Only some rows state a clone size, as once, few, many or a class for expanded clones.

J	V	D	size	CDR3	DNA
TRBJ2-2	TRBV24-1	TRBD2	.	CATIEASGRAETGELFF	TGTGCCACCATTGAAGCTAGCGGGAGGGCCGAGACCGGGGAGCTGTTTTTT
TRBJ1-2	TRBV29-1	TRBD1	.	CSTSDRRVYDYTF	TGCAGCACTTCGGACAGGCGGGTGTATGACTACACTTTC
TRBJ2-5	TRBV20-1	.	.	CSAPNGGQETQYF	TGCAGTGCCCCTAACGGGGGCCAAGAGACCCAGTATTTC
TRBJ1-2	TRBV4-1	TRBD1	many	CASSQDLYRGNYGYTF	TGCGCCAGCAGCCAAGATTTGTACAGGGGGAACTATGGCTACACCTTC
TRBJ2-5	TRBV4-1	TRBD2	.	CASSQEGLAEGRGTQYF	TGCGCCAGCAGCCAAGAAGGACTAGCGGAGGGTCGTGGGACCCAGTACTTC
TRBJ2-1	TRBV11-3	.	.	CASRPTPGNERFF	TGTGCCAGCAGACCAACACCTGGCAATGAGCGGTTCTTC
TRBJ2-3	TRBV29-1	.	many	CSVEGPQRATDTQYF	TGCAGCGTTGAAGGACCCCAGCGGGCCACAGATACGCAGTATTTT
TRBJ1-1	TRBV24-1	TRBD1	.	CATSDNSGAGGTEAFF	TGTGCCACCAGTGATAACTCGGGCGCAGGGGGGACTGAAGCTTTCTTT
TRBJ2-7	TRBV4-1	.	.	CASGQDETGDTYEQYF	TGCGCCAGCGGCCAAGATGAGACGGGAGATACATACGAGCAGTACTTC
TRBJ2-2	TRBV12-3/TRBV12-4	TRBD2	many	CASSLPGGTGELFF	TGTGCCAGCAGTTTACCGGGGGGCACCGGGGAGCTGTTTTTT
TRBJ2-1	TRBV20-1	.	few	CSARDQRVGGSHEQFF	TGCAGTGCTAGAGATCAGCGAGTGGGGGGCAGCCATGAGCAGTTCTTC
TRBJ1-1	TRBV20-1	.	many	CSAREWLNGGKTEAFF	TGCAGTGCTAGAGAGTGGTTAAATGGGGGAAAGACTGAAGCTTTCTTT
TRBJ2-2	TRBV6-2/TRBV6-3	TRBD2	.	CASRSGGRNTGELLF	TGTGCTAGCAGGAGCGGGGGGCGGAACACCGGGGAGCTGCTTTTT
TRBJ1-1	TRBV12-3/TRBV12-4	.	.	CASRTDMNTEAFF	TGTGCCAGTCGGACAGACATGAACACTGAAGCTTTCTTT
TRBJ2-7	TRBV4-2	.	.	CAGSQDRTDLLYEQYF	TGTGCCGGCAGCCAAGACCGGACAGATCTACTCTACGAGCAGTATTTC
TRBJ2-5	TRBV18	.	few	CASSPRTGHQETQYF	TGTGCCAGTTCACCCCGTACAGGGCACCAAGAGACCCAGTACTTC
TRBJ2-1	TRBV10-3	TRBD1	many	CAISEGQGMNEQFF	TGTGCCATCAGTGAGGGACAGGGAATGAATGAGCAGTTCTTC
TRBJ2-2	TRBV29-1	.	.	CGVWDPGELFF	TGCGGCGTTTGGGACCCCGGGGAGCTGTTTTTT
TRBJ1-6	TRBV6-6	TRBD1	.	CASSKQGPSSYNSPLHF	TGTGCCAGCAGCAAACAGGGGCCCAGCTCCTATAATTCACCCCTCCACTTT
TRBJ1-3	TRBV5-4	.	.	CASNLERAGNTIYF	TGTGCCAGCAACTTGGAAAGGGCTGGAAACACCATATATTTT
TRBJ2-1	TRBV5-6	TRBD2	many	CASSYRTSGGRGEQFF	TGTGCCAGCAGCTACCGGACTAGCGGGGGCCGAGGTGAGCAGTTCTTC
TRBJ2-3	TRBV6-5	TRBD2	.	CASSYSGGPGTSTDTQCF	TGTGCCAGCAGTTACTCGGGCGGGCCTGGGACTAGCACAGATACGCAGTGTTTT
TRBJ2-3	TRBV6-1	TRBD2	.	CASSDSGGITDTQYF	TGTGCCAGCTCGGATAGCGGGGGCATCACAGATACGCAGTATTTC
TRBJ2-6	TRBV11-2	.	.	CASSFVYGANVLTF	TGTGCCAGCAGCTTTGTCTATGGGGCCAACGTCCTGACTTTC
TRBJ2-5	TRBV6-6	.	.	CASSWGRMDQETQCF	TGTGCCAGCAGCTGGGGACGCATGGACCAAGAGACCCAGTGCTTC
TRBJ1-1	TRBV29-1	.	.	CSVACQGIEAFF	TGTAGCGTCGCATGCCAGGGCATTGAAGCTTTCTTT
TRBJ2-7	TRBV4-1	.	.	CASRQDFTEQYF	TGCGCCAGCCGCCAAGATTTTACCGAACAGTACTTC
TRBJ2-1	TRBV11-2	.	few	CASSLAVAEQSF	TGTGCCAGCAGTTTAGCGGTGGCTGAGCAGTCCTTC
TRBJ2-5	TRBV11-3	TRBD2	.	CASSLEAGGHETQYF	TGTGCCAGCAGTTTGGAAGCGGGAGGGCATGAGACCCAGTACTTC
TRBJ1-1	TRBV11-2	.	few	CASSDNGEDIEAFF	TGTGCCAGCAGCGACAACGGAGAGGACATTGAAGCTTTCTTT
TRBJ1-1	TRBV6-5	.	.	CTSSLGRMNTEAFF	TGTACCAGCAGTCTCGGACGCATGAACACCGAAGCTTTCTTT
TRBJ2-5	TRBV11-2	.	.	CASSSTGDRETQYF	TGTGCCAGCAGCTCGACGGGCGACAGGGAGACCCAGTACTTC
TRBJ2-1	TRBV11-3	TRBD2	.	CTSSAGWTSGPDERFF	TGTACCAGCAGCGCGGGCTGGACTAGCGGGCCGGATGAGCGGTTCTTC
TRBJ1-6	TRBV6-5	.	.	CPRSSYNSPLHF	TGTCCCAGGAGTAGCTATAATTCACCCCTCCACTTT
TRBJ2-2	TRBV20-1	TRBD1	.	CSVQGGTGVLFF	TGCAGTGTACAGGGGGGCACCGGGGTGCTGTTTTTT
TRBJ2-2	TRBV12-3/TRBV12-4	TRBD2	.	CACRLGGVSTGELFF	TGTGCCTGCAGACTTGGGGGGGTTAGCACCGGGGAGCTGTTTTTT
TRBJ1-4	TRBV20-1	.	.	CSVGGEPNEKLFF	TGCAGTGTAGGGGGAGAACCAAATGAAAAACTGTTTTTT
TRBJ2-2	TRBV11-2	TRBD1	once	CASSLGGTGLAVEPFF	TGTGCCAGCAGCTTAGGGGGGACAGGGCTGGCCGTGGAGCCGTTTTTT
TRBJ1-1	TRBV11-1	.	.	CTSSLEAGETEALF	TGTACCAGCAGCTTAGAGGCAGGAGAGACTGAAGCTCTCTTT
TRBJ2-2	TRBV28	TRBD1	.	CASTIFRGLNTGELFF	TGTGCCAGCACCATTTTCAGGGGGCTTAACACCGGGGAGCTGTTTTTT
TRBJ2-1	TRBV11-3	.	.	CSSSLRDLNEQFF	TGTTCCAGCAGCCTCCGGGACCTCAATGAGCAGTTCTTC
TRBJ1-4	TRBV12-3/TRBV12-4	.	medium-sized	CASTRAGFNEKLFF	TGTGCCAGCACCAGGGCCGGGTTTAATGAAAAACTGTTTTTT
TRBJ2-2	TRBV10-1	.	.	CASSGQAYTGEPCF	TGCGCCAGCAGTGGACAGGCCTACACCGGGGAGCCGTGTTTT
TRBJ1-4	TRBV12-3/TRBV12-4	.	few	CASSTGQIQLFF	TGTGCCAGCAGTACAGGACAGATCCAACTGTTTTTT
TRBJ2-2	TRBV24-1	TRBD2	many	CATSDSGRDTGELFF	TGTGCCACCAGTGATAGCGGGAGGGACACCGGGGAGCTGTTTTTT
TRBJ2-1	TRBV30	TRBD2	.	CAWSRLADNEQFF	TGTGCCTGGAGTAGACTAGCGGACAATGAGCAGTTCTTC
TRBJ2-5	TRBV24-1	TRBD1	.	CATSGSDRVGQETQYF	TGTGCCACCAGTGGCTCAGACAGGGTAGGCCAAGAGACCCAGTACTTC